These 5 T cell receptor beta chains were all obtained from the same sample, sequenced in a study of T cell repertoires in cytomegalovirus infection. TCRdb reprocessed the reads via MiXCR and lists one record per CDR3 protein. The table shows 200,000 to 250,000 distinct CDR3 sequences, with 9% to 15% occurring only once. The sequencing sample was made of PBMCs. These receptors were obtained from a human donor in good health (CMV status not recorded). Some clones in this sample may be carry-over from other donors' samples.

This clonotype has more than one count but fewer than ten. The gene calls are TRBV12-3 or TRBV12-4 and TRBJ1-1; D is unclear. V was cut by 2 bases and J by 2 bases, with 9 bases left in between. The CDR3 has 14 amino acids. CDR3 sequence reads: CASSLFLVNTEAFF. CDR3 sequence (DNA): TGTGCCAGCAGTTTATTCCTGGTAAACACTGAAGCTTTCTTT.

In this sample, this clonotype turned up a few times. The chain links TRBV20-1 to TRBJ1-1, with unresolved D. Germline loops: CDR1 DFQATT, CDR2 SNEGSKA (reference sequence). CDR3 length: 12 residues. The V end lost 0 bases, the J end lost 4 bases, and 6 bases lay between the germline ends. The chain's CDR3 is CSARDGPTEAFF. The CDR3 nucleotides read TGCAGTGCTAGAGATGGGCCCACTGAAGCTTTCTTT.

There are many counts of this clonotype. The chain recombines TRBV10-3 with TRBJ1-4; D remains ambiguous. With 0 bases removed from V and 6 bases from J, the gap between germline ends came to 8 bases. The CDR3 runs 14 residues. Germline lookup yields CDR1 ENHRY and CDR2 SYGVKD. CDR3 amino acids: CAISESHSDEKLFF. Here the CDR3 DNA reads TGTGCCATCAGTGAGTCGCACAGTGATGAAAAACTGTTTTTT.

This clonotype was seen ten or more times. V gene TRBV6-1 combines with J gene TRBJ2-4; tentatively, D is TRBD1 (5 bases). Trimming shortened V by 1 base and J by 4 bases, and 8 bases separated the two germline ends. The CDR3 covers 14 residues. Germline CDR1 reads MNHNS; CDR2 reads SASEGT. The CDR3 loop reads CASSEGGSKNIQYF. As DNA, the CDR3 is TGTGCCAGCAGTGAAGGGGGCTCAAAAAACATTCAGTACTTC.

The table lists this clonotype with many counts. This rearrangement joins TRBV27 to TRBJ2-5; TRBD2 might be the D (6 bases). V lost 6 bases, J lost 0 bases, and 17 bases lay in between. Germline-derived CDR1 and CDR2 are MNHEY and SMNVEV (reference sequence). The CDR3 has 16 amino acids. CDR3 in amino acids: CASRASATVYQETQYF. Written as DNA, the CDR3 is TGTGCCAGCAGAGCTAGCGCGACAGTGTACCAAGAGACCCAGTACTTC.